This T cell receptor (beta chain) was identified during a study of T cells in tuberculosis. Study summary: IGRA-negative adolescents, IGRA-positive adolescents with latent tuberculosis and adults with active tuberculosis formed this South African cohort. Overall study findings and caveats: Active tuberculosis alpha repertoires lay closer to GMM-specific TCRs than controls'.

CDR1 SNHLY and CDR2 FYNNEI come from the germline V gene. The V gene lost 1 base and the J gene lost 10 bases, with 10 bases spanning the gap. CDR3 length equals 12 residues. A remark on this clone: Its matching antigen is unknown.

The repertoire was sequenced with immunoSEQ multiplex PCR; TCRdb's copy has only in-frame clones and lacks some. Among 25,000 to 35,000 clones listed, just over 90% were seen once. This chain uses TRBV2 with TRBJ1-2; D possibly corresponds to TRBD1 (5 bases). The origin of this receptor is a donor aged 10-29 years with latent tuberculosis or without tuberculosis infection. The sample comprised PBMCs. The CDR3 spells CASSEGTFVYTF. As DNA, the CDR3 is TGTGCCAGCAGTGAAGGGACATTTGTCTACACCTTC. Drawing the rest from reference TRBV2 and TRBJ1-2, the complete variable domain is EPEVTQTPSHQVTQMGQEVILRCVPISNHLYFYWYRQILGQKVEFLVSFYNNEISEKSEIFDDQFSVERPDGSNFTLKIRSTKLEDSAMYFCASSEGTFVYTFGSGTRLTVV.